The 32 T cell receptor beta chains presented below share a single source sample, sequenced in a study of Graves' ophthalmopathy and Graves' hyperthyroidism. Amplifying from RNA transcripts, the study obtained TCR beta CDR3 regions. In the first round, RT-PCR was carried out with HTBI primers, and a multiplex PCR formed the second round. Via MiXCR, TCRdb re-called the multiplex PCR reads, giving one row per CDR3 protein. This table has a few hundred thousand distinct CDR3 sequences, roughly 15% appearing once. Sequencing used peripheral blood. Receptors originate from a woman between 18 and 29 years old with stable Graves' hyperthyroidism.

At least ten counts were recorded for this clonotype. The CDR3: CASRRDSLYSNQPQHF. CDR3 DNA: TGTGCCAGCAGAAGGGACAGTCTCTATAGCAATCAGCCCCAGCATTTT. This chain connects TRBV2 to TRBJ1-5, with 7 bases fitting TRBD1. The CDR3 length is 16 residues. V was clipped by 6 bases and J by 0 bases; unmatched bases: 8. Germline loops: CDR1 SNHLY, CDR2 FYNNEI.

This clonotype was recorded many times. This chain connects TRBV6-1 to TRBJ2-7; 9 nucleotides align to TRBD1. Losses at the gene ends were 11 bases for V and 8 bases for J; bases not matched to a gene: 22. Germline V lookup: CDR1 MNHNS, CDR2 SASEGT. The CDR3 length is 16 residues. As DNA, the CDR3 is TGTGCCGCACGTGCAGGGCCTCGGGACAGGGATCTCAAGCAGTACTTC. This codes for CAARAGPRDRDLKQYF.

The sample holds a few counts of this clonotype. CDR3 nucleotide sequence: TGCGCCAGCAGCCAAGACCCTCGATCCAGGAGCAATCAGCCCCAGCATTTT. The encoded protein is CASSQDPRSRSNQPQHF. The chain recombines TRBV4-1 with TRBJ1-5; D gene unclear. This CDR3 region has 17 residues. Germline CDR1 and CDR2: MGHRA and YSYEKL. Trimming stripped 0 bases from V and 1 base from J, with 13 bases between.

This clonotype occurred a few times. The rearrangement joins TRBV7-8 to TRBJ2-5; 11 nucleotides match TRBD2. J lost 5 bases, V lost 5 bases, and 4 bases had no gene match. Germline-derived CDR1 and CDR2 are SGHVS and FQNEAQ. The CDR3 has 14 residues. The CDR3 region is CASSPWTSGETQYF. CDR3 bases: TGTGCCAGCAGCCCATGGACTAGCGGGGAGACCCAGTACTTC. Full variable domain (remainder filled in from reference TRBV7-8 and TRBJ2-5): GAGVSQSPRYKVAKRGQDVALRCDPISGHVSLFWYQQALGQGPEFLTYFQNEAQLDKSGLPSDRFFAERPEGSVSTLKIQRTQQEDSAVYLCASSPWTSGETQYFGPGTRLLVL.

This clonotype occurred a few times. A much larger clone lies a single base off, so this may be a read error. The chain carries TRBV5-6 and TRBJ2-2; the match to TRBD1 covers 12 bases. CDR1 is SGHDT and CDR2 is YYEEEE in the germline V gene. CDR3 size: 19 residues. Losses at the gene ends were 3 bases for V and 3 bases for J; bases not matched to a gene: 12. The DNA for the CDR3 is TGTGCCAGCAGCTCGGAAGATTGGGGACAGGGGGCTGACACCGGGGAGCTGTTTTTT. It codes for CASSSEDWGQGADTGELFF.

A few counts support this clonotype. Just one base apart from a much larger clone, this may be a read error. The chain is built from TRBV12-3 or TRBV12-4 and TRBJ1-3; no firm D call. CDR3 length equals 14 residues. Written as DNA, the CDR3 is TGTGCCAGCAGTTTTGCTGGGAATGGAAGCACCATATATTTT. Translated: CASSFAGNGSTIYF.

This clonotype was counted a few times. The J gene is TRBJ2-2, the V gene TRBV11-2, with a tentative D call TRBD2 (5 bases). CDR3 length: 16 residues. From germline, CDR1 is SGHAT and CDR2 FQNNGV. The V end lost 4 bases, the J end lost 1 base, and 13 bases lay between the germline ends. In DNA form, the CDR3 reads TGTGCCAGCAGCTCCCTTCGGCGGGTGAACACCGGGGAGCTGTTTTTT. This gives the protein CASSSLRRVNTGELFF.

This clonotype has ten or more counts. V gene TRBV10-3 combines with J gene TRBJ2-7; 9 bases are a match to TRBD1. In germline, CDR1 is ENHRY, CDR2 SYGVKD. This CDR3 is built from 15 residues. V lost 4 bases and J lost 3; bases outside the gene matches: 7. The CDR3, as DNA: TGTGCCATCAGTGTCTACAGGGGGCAACTCTACGAGCAGTACTTC. Its protein is CAISVYRGQLYEQYF.

This clonotype was recorded many times. The chain is built from TRBV6-1 and TRBJ2-2, with D maybe TRBD1 (6 bases). The CDR3 spans 14 residues. Germline-derived CDR1 and CDR2 are MNHNS and SASEGT. Trimming left V 1 base short and J 3 bases short, with 6 bases between. The CDR3 nucleotides are TGTGCCAGCAGTGAAGGACAGGACACCGGGGAGCTGTTTTTT. Residues: CASSEGQDTGELFF.

This clonotype was picked up many times. The junction does not match germline at one end; this may be a read error. The V and J genes are TRBV12-3 or TRBV12-4 and TRBJ1-3; no firm D call. This CDR3 spans 12 amino acids. CDR3 residues: CASTLSGSTIYF. The CDR3 coding sequence is TGTGCCAGCACCCTCTCTGGAAGCACCATATATTTT.

The J gene is TRBJ2-7, the V gene TRBV3-1; TRBD2 matches 7 bases. CDR3 length equals 15 residues. The V gene's germline CDR1 is LGHDT and CDR2 YNNKEL (reference sequence). J lost 4 bases, V lost 4 bases, and 10 bases had no gene match. Here the CDR3 reads CASSPDSRGGYEQYF. The CDR3 nucleotides are TGTGCCAGCAGCCCAGACTCACGCGGGGGTTACGAGCAGTACTTC.

The CDR3 reads CASSLWGAGGPYEQYF. In DNA form, the CDR3 reads TGTGCCAGCAGTTTATGGGGGGCGGGAGGGCCCTACGAGCAGTACTTC. The V gene is TRBV27, the J gene TRBJ2-7; TRBD2 aligns across 9 bases. Germline V gene lookup returns CDR1 MNHEY and CDR2 SMNVEV (reference sequence). The CDR3 consists of 16 residues. The J segment lost 2 bases and the V segment lost 1 base, leaving 6 bases of the junction unmatched.

The chain is built from TRBV19 and TRBJ1-2, with 10 positions matching TRBD1. CDR3 length equals 15 residues. The junction had 8 bases not matched to a gene; V was cut back by 6 bases and J by 4 bases. Germline CDR1 reads LNHDA; CDR2 reads SQIVND (reference sequence). The CDR3 protein is CASRRYGQGVYGYTF. DNA for the CDR3: TGTGCCAGTAGGAGATATGGACAGGGGGTCTATGGCTACACCTTC.

This clonotype occurred many times. J is TRBJ1-5 and V is TRBV4-2; unclear D gene. This CDR3 comprises 13 residues. With 3 bases removed from V and 7 bases from J, the gap between germline ends came to 10 bases. Per germline, CDR1 LGHNA and CDR2 YNFKEQ. The CDR3 region is CASSQASWQPQHF. CDR3 nucleotide sequence: TGTGCCAGCAGCCAGGCTTCCTGGCAGCCCCAGCATTTT.

At least ten counts were recorded for this clonotype. The chain employs TRBV12-3 or TRBV12-4 and TRBJ2-2; tentatively, D is TRBD1 (8 bases). Deletions cut 5 bases from V and 4 bases from J, with 14 bases between. The CDR3 loop spans 15 amino acids. The CDR3 DNA reads as TGTGCCAGCAGTCCCTACAGGGGGGGCACCGGGGAGCTGTTTTTT. It is translated as CASSPYRGGTGELFF.

This clonotype has a count of ten or more. One end of the junction does not line up with germline, which may come from a read error. The chain uses TRBV12-3 or TRBV12-4 and TRBJ2-4; TRBD1 aligns across 12 bases. CDR3 length equals 17 residues. The CDR3 region has the DNA TGTGCCAGCAGTTTTTCCCTGGGACAGGGGGCTTGGAGCATTAAGTACTTC. Translating it yields CASSFSLGQGAWSIKYF.

This clonotype was observed at least ten times. CDR3 loop: CSAARRQGANYGYTF. Here the CDR3 DNA reads TGCAGTGCTGCTCGACGACAGGGGGCGAACTATGGCTACACCTTC. The chain combines TRBV20-1 with TRBJ1-2, with TRBD1 matching 10 bases. This CDR3 has 15 residues. Looked up from germline, CDR1 is DFQATT and CDR2 is SNEGSKA (reference sequence). V trimming: 5 bases; J trimming: 2 bases; junction bases outside the gene matches: 8.

This clonotype showed up many times. The genes are TRBV7-3 and TRBJ1-2; D is possibly TRBD1 (5 bases). The germline CDR1 and CDR2 sequences are SGHTA and FQGTGA. V gave up 2 bases and J gave up 3 bases, with 25 bases separating them. The CDR3 runs to 19 residues. The DNA of the CDR3 is TGTGCCAGCAGCTTATCGGGTAGACGAAAGGGGAAAGAGTACTATGGCTACACCTTC. Residues: CASSLSGRRKGKEYYGYTF.

Many counts were recorded for this clonotype. The V and J genes are TRBV7-9 and TRBJ1-1, with 8 bases matching TRBD1. The CDR3 sequence is 14 residues long. Trimming removed 5 bases from V and 4 bases from J; junction bases left unmatched: 6. The germline gives CDR1 SEHNR, CDR2 FQNEAQ (reference sequence). Written as DNA, the CDR3 is TGTGCCAGCAGCCCGGGACAGGCTAGCACTGAAGCTTTCTTT. It yields the protein CASSPGQASTEAFF.

This clonotype was observed a few times. The V gene is TRBV20-1, the J gene TRBJ1-4; tentative D call: TRBD1 (5 bases). Germline lookup yields CDR1 DFQATT and CDR2 SNEGSKA (reference sequence). V lost 6 bases and J lost 0, with 8 bases in between. The CDR3 extends over 13 amino acids. CDR3 nucleotide sequence: TGCAGTGCGGGGGAGGCAACTAATGAAAAACTGTTTTTT. Translated, it gives CSAGEATNEKLFF.

This clonotype has at least ten counts. The CDR3 DNA reads as TGCGTGGGAGGGACGGGCCCCGGCTACACCTTC. Translated, it gives CVGGTGPGYTF. The chain links TRBV29-1 to TRBJ1-2, with D possibly TRBD1 on 5 matching bases. Germline V gene data show CDR1 as SQVTM and CDR2 as ANQGSEA. This CDR3 is built from 11 residues.

The chain couples TRBV24-1 to TRBJ2-2; D not certain. Germline values: CDR1 KGHDR, CDR2 SFDVKD. The CDR3 is made up of 18 amino acids. V gave up 2 bases and J gave up 3 bases, with 18 bases separating them. The CDR3 DNA is TGTGCCACCAGTGATTCCCTAAACTCAATAGCATACACCGGGGAGCTGTTTTTT. Amino acid sequence: CATSDSLNSIAYTGELFF.

This clonotype came up many times. The chain is built from TRBV7-9 and TRBJ2-5; TRBD1 is a possible D gene (6 bases). Germline lookup yields CDR1 SEHNR and CDR2 FQNEAQ (reference sequence). The ends were cut back, 4 bases at V and 4 bases at J, with 13 bases in the middle. The CDR3 spans 14 residues. CDR3: CASSYRETGETQYF. CDR3 DNA sequence: TGTGCCAGCAGCTACAGGGAAACCGGAGAGACCCAGTACTTC.

The chain couples TRBV19 to TRBJ2-5, with 9 positions matching TRBD2. The germline V gene has CDR1 LNHDA and CDR2 SQIVND (reference sequence). The CDR3 sequence is 13 residues long. Unmatched junction bases numbered 4, after V lost 8 bases and J lost 3 bases. The DNA of the CDR3 is TGTGCCAGTCGACTAGCGGCCAAAGAGACCCAGTACTTC. The encoded protein is CASRLAAKETQYF.

The sample holds many counts of this clonotype. The J gene is TRBJ1-1, the V gene TRBV29-1; the D is unclear. The CDR3 extends over 13 amino acids. Trimming left V 5 bases short and J 0 bases short, with 10 bases between. CDR1 SQVTM and CDR2 ANQGSEA come from the germline V gene. This CDR3 reads CSVLRPLNTEAFF. As DNA, the CDR3 is TGCAGCGTTCTAAGACCATTGAACACTGAAGCTTTCTTT. Looking up the rest from reference TRBV29-1 and TRBJ1-1 gives the full variable domain: SAVISQKPSRDICQRGTSLTIQCQVDSQVTMMFWYRQQPGQSLTLIATANQGSEATYESGFVIDKFPISRPNLTFSTLTVSNMSPEDSSIYLCSVLRPLNTEAFFGQGTRLTVV.

In this sample, this clonotype turned up many times. The genes are TRBV12-3 or TRBV12-4 and TRBJ1-1; D is unresolved. V lost 1 base, J lost 10 bases, and 7 bases lay in between. This CDR3 is 11 amino acids long. CDR3 region: CASSLGLAAFF. CDR3 bases: TGTGCCAGCAGTTTAGGGTTGGCAGCTTTCTTT.

This clonotype was found many times. The J gene is TRBJ1-5, the V gene TRBV7-2; D call uncertain. The CDR3 extends over 13 amino acids. V lost 6 bases to trimming and J lost 2 bases, with 8 bases between them. Germline V gene sequence: CDR1 SGHTA, CDR2 FQGNSA. CDR3: CASSLRGNQPQHF. The CDR3 bases are TGTGCCAGCAGTCTTAGGGGCAATCAGCCCCAGCATTTT. Supplemented by reference TRBV7-2 and TRBJ1-5, the full variable domain reads GAGVSQSPSNKVTEKGKDVELRCDPISGHTALYWYRQSLGQGLEFLIYFQGNSAPDKSGLPSDRFSAERTGGSVSTLTIQRTQQEDSAVYLCASSLRGNQPQHFGDGTRLSIL.

This clonotype showed up many times. The chain employs TRBV20-1 and TRBJ2-5, with D maybe TRBD2 (5 bases). Trimming removed 3 bases at V and 5 bases at J, with 19 bases between. Germline assignment: CDR1 DFQATT and CDR2 SNEGSKA (reference sequence). The CDR3 has 15 residues. The CDR3 DNA is TGCAGTGCTAGGAGCCTAAAAGAGGGTTTGGAGACCCAGTACTTC. Its translation: CSARSLKEGLETQYF.

The sample holds many counts of this clonotype. The chain couples TRBV5-4 to TRBJ2-5, with D unclear. Trimming removed 2 bases from V and 3 bases from J, with 5 bases in between. Germline values: CDR1 SGHNT, CDR2 YYREEE (reference sequence). This CDR3 region has 12 residues. CDR3 residues: CASSLREETQYF. CDR3 DNA: TGTGCCAGCAGCTTACGGGAAGAGACCCAGTACTTC.

V and J are TRBV11-1 and TRBJ2-7; TRBD1 aligns across 7 bases. CDR3 size: 17 residues. Looked up from germline, CDR1 is SGHAT and CDR2 is FQDESV (reference sequence). Germline trimming cut 5 bases from V and 1 base from J; bases unmatched to any gene: 14. DNA for the CDR3: TGTGCCAGCAGCCACCCACAACAGGGGCCAAGATCCTACGAGCAGTACTTC. It specifies CASSHPQQGPRSYEQYF.

Many counts were recorded for this clonotype. The chain links TRBV6-2 or TRBV6-3 to TRBJ1-2, with 9 nucleotides matching TRBD1. The CDR3 runs 15 residues. Looked up from germline, CDR1 is MNHEY and CDR2 is SVGEGT. The V gene end was trimmed by 3 bases and the J gene end by 7 bases; junction bases not matched to a gene: 9. CDR3 residues: CASSYTGQGSSGYTF. DNA of the CDR3: TGTGCCAGCAGTTATACGGGACAGGGTTCCTCTGGCTACACCTTC.

At least ten counts were recorded for this clonotype. The chain has TRBV6-2 or TRBV6-3 and TRBJ2-2; possible D gene TRBD2, 7 bases. Per the germline V gene, CDR1 is MNHEY and CDR2 is SVGEGT. The CDR3 length is 17 residues. Trimming took off 6 bases at V and 2 bases at J, with 19 bases between the two ends. The CDR3 is CASRHLPRGANTGELFF. CDR3 DNA sequence: TGTGCCAGCAGACACCTTCCACGGGGGGCCAACACCGGGGAGCTGTTTTTT.